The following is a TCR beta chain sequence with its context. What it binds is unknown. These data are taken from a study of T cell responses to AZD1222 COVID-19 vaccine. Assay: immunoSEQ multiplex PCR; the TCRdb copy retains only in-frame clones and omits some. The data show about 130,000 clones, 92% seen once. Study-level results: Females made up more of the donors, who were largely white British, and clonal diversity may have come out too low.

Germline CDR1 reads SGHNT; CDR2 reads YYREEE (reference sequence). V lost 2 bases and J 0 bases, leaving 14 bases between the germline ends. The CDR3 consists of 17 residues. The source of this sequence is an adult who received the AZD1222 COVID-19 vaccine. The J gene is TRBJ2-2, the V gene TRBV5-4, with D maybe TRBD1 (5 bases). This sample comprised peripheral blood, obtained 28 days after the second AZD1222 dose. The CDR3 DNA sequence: TGTGCCAGCAGCTTCGGCGGAGACAGAGCGAACACCGGGGAGCTGTTTTTT. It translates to CASSFGGDRANTGELFF.